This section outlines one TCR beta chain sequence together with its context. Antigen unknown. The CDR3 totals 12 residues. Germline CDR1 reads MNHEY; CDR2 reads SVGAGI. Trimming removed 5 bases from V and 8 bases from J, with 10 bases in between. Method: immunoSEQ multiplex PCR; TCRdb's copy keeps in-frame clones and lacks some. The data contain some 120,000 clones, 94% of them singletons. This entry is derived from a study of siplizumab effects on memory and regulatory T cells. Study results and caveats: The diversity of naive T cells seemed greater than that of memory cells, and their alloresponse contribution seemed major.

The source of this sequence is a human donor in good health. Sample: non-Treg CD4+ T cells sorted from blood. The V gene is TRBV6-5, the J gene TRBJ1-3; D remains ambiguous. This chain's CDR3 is CASSRQGDTIYF. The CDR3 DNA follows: TGTGCCAGCAGTCGCCAAGGAGACACCATATATTTT.